The 19 T cell receptor beta chains reported below all come from one sample, sequenced in a study of blood T cell repertoires in COVID-19. Repertoires were generated with immunoSEQ multiplex PCR, while TCRdb's copy carries only in-frame clones and drops some. The sample records hundreds of thousands of clones, nearly 90% being singletons. The source material was peripheral blood. These receptor sequences come from a woman in her twenties or thirties with COVID-19, enrolled during active disease.

The chain recombines TRBV11-3 with TRBJ1-6; D unclear. The CDR3 totals 13 residues. Germline V gene sequence: CDR1 SGHNT, CDR2 YENEEA. The V and J ends lost 1 base and 7 bases respectively, with 5 bases between them. CDR3 bases: TGTGCCAGCAGCTTAGTGGCAAATTCACCCCTCCACTTT. Translated, it gives CASSLVANSPLHF.

This chain joins TRBV9 and TRBJ2-3; 7 nucleotides agree with TRBD2. The ends lost 3 bases at V and 1 base at J; junction bases unmatched: 2. The length of the CDR3 is 14 residues. In germline, CDR1 is SGDLS, CDR2 YYNGEE. The CDR3 loop reads CASSGGRGTDTQYF. The CDR3 DNA reads as TGTGCCAGCAGCGGTGGGAGGGGCACAGATACGCAGTATTTT.

This clone was detected only a few times. The V and J genes are TRBV5-1 and TRBJ1-3, with 8 bases matching TRBD1. Germline trimming cut 0 bases from V and 2 bases from J; bases unmatched to any gene: 4. Germline assignment: CDR1 SGHRS and CDR2 YFSETQ. The CDR3 is 16 amino acids. The CDR3: CASSLGPTGAGNTIYF. In DNA form, the CDR3 reads TGCGCCAGCAGCTTGGGTCCGACAGGGGCTGGAAACACCATATATTTT. Filled out from reference TRBV5-1 and TRBJ1-3, the complete variable domain reads KAGVTQTPRYLIKTRGQQVTLSCSPISGHRSVSWYQQTPGQGLQFLFEYFSETQRNKGNFPGRFSGRQFSNSRSEMNVSTLELGDSALYLCASSLGPTGAGNTIYFGEGSWLTVV.

This clone was observed a single time. V gene TRBV19 combines with J gene TRBJ2-1; perhaps TRBD1 as D (7 bases). The CDR3 covers 16 residues. CDR1 is LNHDA, CDR2 SQIVND, per germline (reference sequence). V was cut by 6 bases and J by 8 bases, with 23 bases left in between. The chain's CDR3 is CASSLYSGGPIYEQFF. In DNA, the CDR3 is TGTGCCAGTAGCCTATACTCAGGGGGGCCGATTTATGAGCAGTTCTTC.

The V call is TRBV14, the J call TRBJ1-3, with TRBD1 as a possible D gene (6 bases). V shed 4 bases and J shed 0 bases, with 7 bases lying between them. The CDR3 has 14 amino acids. CDR1 is SGHDN and CDR2 is FVKESK in the germline V gene. The CDR3 DNA reads TGTGCCAGCAGCCCGGGACACTCTGGAAACACCATATATTTT. Translated: CASSPGHSGNTIYF.

The gene calls are TRBV19 and TRBJ1-2; tentatively, D is TRBD1 (5 bases). Trimming shortened V by 4 bases and J by 1 base, and 13 bases separated the two germline ends. This CDR3 spans 15 amino acids. The germline V gene encodes CDR1 LNHDA and CDR2 SQIVND (reference sequence). The CDR3 here is CASSTKQVLNYGYTF. The CDR3 region has the DNA TGTGCCAGTAGTACTAAACAGGTACTTAACTATGGCTACACCTTC.

The rearrangement uses TRBV28 and TRBJ2-2; 7 bases match TRBD1. Germline V gives CDR1 MDHEN, CDR2 SYDVKM. CDR3 length equals 15 residues. The ends lost 3 bases at V and 4 bases at J; junction bases unmatched: 5. The CDR3 sequence is CASSFGAGGTGELFF. In DNA form, the CDR3 reads TGTGCCAGCAGTTTTGGGGCAGGGGGCACCGGGGAGCTGTTTTTT.

The rearrangement links TRBV5-1 to TRBJ2-7; D is perhaps TRBD2 (6 bases). Per the germline V gene, CDR1 is SGHRS and CDR2 is YFSETQ. Deletions cut 5 bases from V and 6 bases from J, with 12 bases between. The CDR3 extends over 12 amino acids. The CDR3 DNA follows: TGCGCCAGCAGTTCCCAGGGAGGCGAGCAGTACTTC. Translated, it gives CASSSQGGEQYF.

The chain is built from TRBV11-3 and TRBJ2-7; 8 positions agree with TRBD1. Germline CDR1 SGHNT, CDR2 YENEEA. The CDR3 runs 15 residues. The J segment lost 4 bases and the V segment lost 3 bases, leaving 8 bases of the junction unmatched. CDR3 in amino acids: CASSFAGGILYEQYF. CDR3 in DNA: TGTGCCAGCAGCTTTGCAGGGGGCATTTTATACGAGCAGTACTTC.

The V and J genes are TRBV13 and TRBJ2-1, with 10 positions matching TRBD2. V lost 5 bases to trimming and J lost 0 bases; unmatched junction nucleotides: 4. Germline values: CDR1 PRHDT, CDR2 FYEKMQ (reference sequence). This CDR3 has 16 amino acids. The CDR3 DNA reads TGTGCCAGCAGCCCACTAGCGGGGAGCTCCTACAATGAGCAGTTCTTC. It codes for CASSPLAGSSYNEQFF.

Only one count was recorded for this clone. J is TRBJ2-1 and V is TRBV19; D may be TRBD2 (5 bases). Germline V gene lookup returns CDR1 LNHDA and CDR2 SQIVND (reference sequence). V was shortened by 9 bases and J by 6 bases, with 21 bases between the two germline ends. The CDR3 sequence is 15 residues long. In DNA, the CDR3 is TGTGCCAGCACTGAGTCCGGGGTGTGGAGCAATGAGCAGTTCTTC. This gives the protein CASTESGVWSNEQFF.

CDR3 bases: TGTGCCAGCAGCTCGTACGGGACAGGGGGAGTGAAGTCCTACAATGAGCAGTTCTTC. This encodes CASSSYGTGGVKSYNEQFF. The V and J genes are TRBV7-8 and TRBJ2-1, with 11 bases identical to TRBD1. The germline CDR1 and CDR2 sequences are SGHVS and FQNEAQ. This CDR3 is 19 amino acids long. The J segment lost 1 base and the V segment lost 4 bases, leaving 12 bases of the junction unmatched.

The V gene is TRBV6-5, the J gene TRBJ1-5; D unclear. This CDR3 region has 15 residues. V shed 6 bases and J shed 3 bases, with 15 bases lying between them. Germline values: CDR1 MNHEY, CDR2 SVGAGI. The CDR3 DNA is TGTGCCAGCAGGCGCGCTCCGGGGTACAATCAGCCCCAGCATTTT. Translated, it gives CASRRAPGYNQPQHF.

The V gene is TRBV27, the J gene TRBJ1-2, with 7 bases matching TRBD1. Germline CDR1 is MNHEY and CDR2 is SMNVEV (reference sequence). This CDR3 has 18 amino acids. V trimming: 4 bases; J trimming: 7 bases; junction bases outside the gene matches: 21. CDR3 in DNA: TGTGCCAGCAGTTCCCTCCGAGCCCATCGAAGGGGGCATAGTGGCTACACCTTC. The encoded protein is CASSSLRAHRRGHSGYTF.

The J gene is TRBJ1-1, the V gene TRBV5-5; TRBD1 matches at 8 bases. Unmatched junction bases numbered 12, after V lost 5 bases and J lost 0 bases. CDR1 SGHKS and CDR2 YYEKEE come from the germline V gene (reference sequence). The CDR3 runs 17 residues. CDR3 sequence reads: CASRPTGTGSMNTEAFF. The CDR3 DNA sequence: TGTGCCAGCAGACCCACCGGGACAGGCAGTATGAACACTGAAGCTTTCTTT.

The gene calls are TRBV7-9 and TRBJ2-2; 14 bases fit TRBD2. CDR1 SEHNR and CDR2 FQNEAQ come from the germline V gene (reference sequence). With 5 bases clipped from V and 3 bases from J, the junction kept 5 bases outside the gene matches. This CDR3 is built from 17 residues. As DNA, the CDR3 is TGTGCCAGCAGCGGACTAGCGGGGGGCGGGCACACCGGGGAGCTGTTTTTT. Encoded protein: CASSGLAGGGHTGELFF.

The chain couples TRBV12-3 or TRBV12-4 to TRBJ2-7; D call uncertain. The V end was cut by 3 bases, the J end by 5 bases, with 5 bases between. There are 11 residues in the CDR3. The CDR3 protein is CASSFSHEQYF. DNA of the CDR3: TGTGCCAGCAGTTTTAGCCACGAGCAGTACTTC.

The chain employs TRBV28 and TRBJ1-5; TRBD1 is a possible D gene (5 bases). Germline V gives CDR1 MDHEN, CDR2 SYDVKM. The CDR3 sequence is 15 residues long. Trimming removed 7 bases from V and 2 bases from J, with 15 bases in between. The CDR3 loop is CASTPRGRRNQPQHF. CDR3 nucleotide sequence: TGTGCCAGCACCCCCCGGGGGAGACGCAATCAGCCCCAGCATTTT.

The J gene is TRBJ1-1, the V gene TRBV27; TRBD1 agrees at 7 bases. Germline-derived CDR1 and CDR2 are MNHEY and SMNVEV (reference sequence). V lost 6 bases to trimming and J lost 1 base; unmatched junction nucleotides: 14. This CDR3 is 17 amino acids long. CDR3 loop: CASSPTGFRKGNTEAFF. The CDR3 nucleotides read TGTGCCAGCAGCCCGACAGGGTTTAGGAAAGGGAACACTGAAGCTTTCTTT.